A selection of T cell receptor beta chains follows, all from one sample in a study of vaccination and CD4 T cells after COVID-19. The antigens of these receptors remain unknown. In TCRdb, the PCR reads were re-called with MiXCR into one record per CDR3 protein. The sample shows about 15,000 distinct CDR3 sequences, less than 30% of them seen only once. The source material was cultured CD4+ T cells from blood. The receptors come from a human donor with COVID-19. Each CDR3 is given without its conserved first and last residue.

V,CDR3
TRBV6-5,ASSYSVDTEAF
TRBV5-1,ASSLAAGFRADTQY
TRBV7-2,ASSFMGTNYGYT
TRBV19,ASSPRSKDTQY
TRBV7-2,ASSRDRASSTDTQY
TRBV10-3,AISGGSGGVYEQY
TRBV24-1,ATSDGAQPQH
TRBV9,ASSTRQYNTEAF
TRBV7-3,ASSLNVGGQSYEQY
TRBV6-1,ASSEVWSSYEQY
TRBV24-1,ATSDGTGHYEQY
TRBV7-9,ASSLGGPTNEKLF
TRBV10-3,AGQTALRETQY
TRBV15,ATSRVGGGRYEQY
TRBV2,ASTWEINQPQH
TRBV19,ASSIYRGSTEAF
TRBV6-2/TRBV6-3,ASSLPQGTRFPNEQF
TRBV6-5,ASSYSPSPDTQY
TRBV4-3,ASSQLSSSYNSPLH
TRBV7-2,ASSLSLGSQETQY
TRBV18,ASSPEAGGNEQF
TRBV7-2,ASSYGPEAF
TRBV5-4,ASSLEAETQY
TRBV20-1,SARDRGGRYEQY
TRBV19,ASSPQERVNYGYT
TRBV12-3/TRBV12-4,ASTGLAGGPTGELF
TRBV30,AWRQRTEAF
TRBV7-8,ASSLEGEYSNQPQH
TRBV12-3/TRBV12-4,ASSFQGGGLSNQPQH
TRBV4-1,ASSQDPSRDRGPPLH
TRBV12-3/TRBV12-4,ASSFRQGVDSGELF
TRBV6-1,ASRPKTGGAYRPQH
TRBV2,ASNNREAGELF
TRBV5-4,ASNLKGGTGGSPLH
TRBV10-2,ASGVAGGPETQY
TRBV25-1,ASSIPTGSQMNTEAF
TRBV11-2,ASSYNTGAETQY
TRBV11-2,ASSSSDGGTPRPGGYT
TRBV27,ASSSPGRGNTIY
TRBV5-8,ASSLEVSGGPRSSYNEQF
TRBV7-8,ASSSDSSGGETQY
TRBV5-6,ASSLSDTRNSNQPQH
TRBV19,ASSILRGKTGELF
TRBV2,ASSVEQGAYEQY
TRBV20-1,SARSKTGSEQY